This entry lists 23 T cell receptor beta chains sequenced from one sample in a study of T cells in localized non-small cell lung cancer. Here immunoSEQ multiplex PCR was the method, and the copy in TCRdb shows in-frame clones only, minus some. The table records roughly 1,600 clones, less than 30% of them present only once. Material: normal lung tissue next to the tumor, obtained before any cancer treatment. The receptors come from a female donor older than 55 with stage I squamous cell lung carcinoma.

This chain connects TRBV5-1 to TRBJ1-4; 9 bases align to TRBD1. Germline CDR1 and CDR2: SGHRS and YFSETQ. The CDR3 covers 16 residues. V lost 2 bases and J lost 6; bases outside the gene matches: 8. The CDR3 protein is CASSFTTGQGYEKLFF. The DNA for the CDR3 is TGCGCCAGCAGCTTCACCACGGGACAGGGATATGAAAAACTGTTTTTT. Using reference TRBV5-1 and TRBJ1-4 for the parts outside the CDR3, the full variable domain is KAGVTQTPRYLIKTRGQQVTLSCSPISGHRSVSWYQQTPGQGLQFLFEYFSETQRNKGNFPGRFSGRQFSNSRSEMNVSTLELGDSALYLCASSFTTGQGYEKLFFGSGTQLSVL.

This clone was counted between two and nine times. V gene TRBV29-1 combines with J gene TRBJ2-3, with D perhaps TRBD2 (5 bases). The V gene's germline CDR1 is SQVTM and CDR2 ANQGSEA. The V end lost 7 bases, the J end lost 5 bases, and 16 bases lay between the germline ends. CDR3 length: 13 residues. The CDR3 reads CSAPLARGDTQYF. CDR3 sequence (DNA): TGCAGCGCCCCCCTCGCCCGGGGAGATACGCAGTATTTT.

This clone was seen a handful of times. This chain connects TRBV11-3 to TRBJ1-2, with 8 bases fitting TRBD1. CDR1 and CDR2 from the germline V gene are SGHNT and YENEEA. The CDR3 extends over 14 amino acids. The junction had 9 bases not matched to a gene; V was cut back by 4 bases and J by 8 bases. Here the CDR3 reads CASSSPGRGQGYTF. The DNA for the CDR3 is TGTGCCAGCAGCTCCCCTGGCAGGGGGCAGGGCTACACCTTC.

The chain carries TRBV11-3 and TRBJ2-7; no definite D call. The ends were cut back, 2 bases at V and 3 bases at J, with 14 bases in the middle. The CDR3 sequence is 15 residues long. The germline V gene has CDR1 SGHNT and CDR2 YENEEA. The CDR3 DNA follows: TGTGCCAGCAGCTTAAGTTCGACACCTTACTACGAGCAGTACTTC. It specifies CASSLSSTPYYEQYF.

The chain uses TRBV9 and TRBJ2-2, with a tentative D call TRBD1 (5 bases). V lost 7 bases and J lost 6, with 10 bases in between. This CDR3 region has 12 residues. CDR1 is SGDLS, CDR2 YYNGEE, per germline. CDR3 DNA sequence: TGTGCCAGCCAACCAGGGCCCGGGGAGCTGTTTTTT. As protein: CASQPGPGELFF.

This clone was counted only a few times. The chain is built from TRBV11-3 and TRBJ2-3, with D perhaps matching TRBD2 (7 bases). Trimming removed 5 bases from V and 3 bases from J, with 21 bases in between. This CDR3 region has 17 residues. Germline CDR1 reads SGHNT; CDR2 reads YENEEA. CDR3 protein: CASSPRGASPGTDTQYF. The CDR3 coding sequence is TGTGCCAGCAGCCCCCGGGGGGCCTCGCCGGGGACAGATACGCAGTATTTT.

This chain links TRBV25-1 with TRBJ2-1, with a weak D call TRBD1 (5 bases). This CDR3 has 16 residues. Germline V CDR1 and CDR2: MGHDK, SYGVNS. V gave up 1 base and J gave up 6 bases, with 16 bases separating them. CDR3 sequence reads: CASSEFRGRFSNEQFF. The CDR3 DNA is TGTGCCAGCAGTGAATTTAGGGGCAGATTCAGCAATGAGCAGTTCTTC.

This clone was seen more than once but under ten times. This chain connects TRBV11-3 to TRBJ2-2; a weak D match, TRBD2 (6 bases). Trimming took 1 base from V and 4 from J, leaving 10 bases between them. This CDR3 spans 15 amino acids. Germline V gene data show CDR1 as SGHNT and CDR2 as YENEEA. This CDR3 reads CASSLGGTPTGELFF. The CDR3 DNA reads TGTGCCAGCAGCTTAGGGGGGACTCCCACCGGGGAGCTGTTTTTT.

This chain links TRBV5-1 with TRBJ1-1, with D maybe TRBD1 (6 bases). The length of the CDR3 is 14 residues. The ends were cut back, 0 bases at V and 5 bases at J, with 11 bases in the middle. Germline V gives CDR1 SGHRS, CDR2 YFSETQ. CDR3 DNA sequence: TGCGCCAGCAGCTTGGGGGGGGCGCGGACTGAAGCTTTCTTT. Protein product: CASSLGGARTEAFF.

In its sample, this clone was seen a few times. The chain joins TRBV11-3 to TRBJ1-1, with D possibly being TRBD1 (5 bases). CDR3 length equals 15 residues. V was shortened by 0 bases and J by 0 bases, with 8 bases between the two germline ends. Germline V gene sequence: CDR1 SGHNT, CDR2 YENEEA. The CDR3, as DNA: TGTGCCAGCAGCTTAGAAGCGGGACTGAACACTGAAGCTTTCTTT. Translating gives CASSLEAGLNTEAFF.

This clone was counted only a few times. The V gene is TRBV11-1, the J gene TRBJ1-3; weak D call: TRBD1 (6 bases). This CDR3 has 16 amino acids. V lost 5 bases, J lost 0 bases, and 14 bases lay in between. Germline loops: CDR1 SGHAT, CDR2 FQDESV (reference sequence). The CDR3 region has the DNA TGTGCCAGCAGCCAGGACAGAGGGCCCTCTGGAAACACCATATATTTT. Translated, it gives CASSQDRGPSGNTIYF.

This clone occurred a few times. V gene TRBV9 combines with J gene TRBJ2-3, with TRBD2 matching 10 bases. Germline V gives CDR1 SGDLS, CDR2 YYNGEE. This CDR3 contains 15 residues. The V segment lost 4 bases and the J segment 1 base; nucleotides outside the gene matches: 3. The CDR3 protein is CASSNGLAGTDTQYF. As DNA, the CDR3 is TGTGCCAGCAGCAACGGACTAGCGGGCACAGATACGCAGTATTTT.

This clone has a handful of counts. The gene calls are TRBV11-3 and TRBJ1-3; unclear D gene. Germline-derived CDR1 and CDR2 are SGHNT and YENEEA. The CDR3 extends over 16 amino acids. V dropped 3 bases and J dropped 0 bases, with 12 bases sitting between them. CDR3 residues: CASSFGHADSGNTIYF. For the CDR3, the DNA is TGTGCCAGCAGCTTTGGTCATGCCGACTCTGGAAACACCATATATTTT.

The chain employs TRBV19 and TRBJ1-6; a possible D gene is TRBD1 (5 bases). Trimming pared 1 base from V and 7 bases from J, leaving 20 bases between. This CDR3 spans 18 amino acids. Germline V gene lookup returns CDR1 LNHDA and CDR2 SQIVND (reference sequence). The CDR3 region is CASSIGSRGNRRNSPLHF. CDR3 nucleotide sequence: TGTGCCAGTAGTATAGGGTCGAGGGGCAACCGGAGGAATTCACCCCTCCACTTT.

This clone came up a few times. The sample contains more than one DNA sequence encoding this CDR3. V is TRBV5-1 and J is TRBJ2-5; TRBD1 aligns across 10 bases. Losses at the gene ends were 4 bases for V and 5 bases for J; bases not matched to a gene: 5. The CDR3 length is 14 residues. Germline V gene sequence: CDR1 SGHRS, CDR2 YFSETQ. CDR3 nucleotides: TGCGCCAGCAGCCCTGGGACAGGGGTTGAGACCCAGTACTTC. It encodes CASSPGTGVETQYF.

This clone was counted only a few times. The V call is TRBV5-1, the J call TRBJ2-3; TRBD2 might be the D (7 bases). V was cut by 0 bases and J by 5 bases, with 16 bases left in between. Germline V lookup: CDR1 SGHRS, CDR2 YFSETQ. The CDR3 covers 16 residues. Here the CDR3 DNA reads TGCGCCAGCAGCTTGGGTTCCGCGGGGGCGGGAGATACGCAGTATTTT. This codes for CASSLGSAGAGDTQYF.

The V call is TRBV19, the J call TRBJ2-3; TRBD2 aligns across 13 bases. Unmatched junction bases numbered 3, after V lost 7 bases and J lost 2 bases. The CDR3 covers 15 residues. The germline V gene has CDR1 LNHDA and CDR2 SQIVND (reference sequence). The CDR3 nucleotides read TGTGCCAGTATGACTAGCGGGGGGCCCACAGATACGCAGTATTTT. Amino acid sequence: CASMTSGGPTDTQYF.

This clone was found a few times. J is TRBJ1-4 and V is TRBV7-5; the D call of TRBD1 is as the table states it, not checked on the DNA. TRBV7-5 is flagged as a pseudogene. The CDR3 loop spans 15 amino acids. The CDR3 nucleotides are TGTGCCAGCAGCTTAGGACGACAGGGGGCAGGAAAACTGTTTTTT. Protein: CASSLGRQGAGKLFF.

A few counts support this clone. The chain is built from TRBV18 and TRBJ2-5, with D perhaps TRBD1 (6 bases). Per germline, CDR1 KGHSH and CDR2 LQKENI. V lost 2 bases and J lost 5, with 12 bases in between. The CDR3 runs to 14 residues. CDR3 DNA sequence: TGTGCCAGCTCACCAGAGACAGGAAAGGAGACCCAGTACTTC. Its translation: CASSPETGKETQYF.

This chain uses TRBV29-1 with TRBJ2-7; D uncertain. CDR3 size: 14 residues. Trimming took off 1 base at V and 2 bases at J, with 12 bases between the two ends. Per the germline V gene, CDR1 is SQVTM and CDR2 is ANQGSEA. CDR3 protein: CSVEGPSGTYEQYF. The CDR3 nucleotides are TGCAGCGTTGAAGGGCCCTCAGGTACCTACGAGCAGTACTTC.

A few counts support this clone. CDR3 in amino acids: CASSLPGTGGRTGELFF. The CDR3 bases are TGTGCCAGCAGTCTACCCGGGACAGGGGGAAGGACCGGGGAGCTGTTTTTT. The V gene is TRBV25-1, the J gene TRBJ2-2; 11 bases match TRBD1. The germline gives CDR1 MGHDK, CDR2 SYGVNS. The V segment lost 5 bases and the J segment 5 bases; nucleotides outside the gene matches: 10. The CDR3 is 17 residues long.

In DNA, the CDR3 is TGTGCCTGGAGACGGCAGGGAATCGCAGATACGCAGTATTTT. This gives the protein CAWRRQGIADTQYF. The chain links TRBV30 to TRBJ2-3, with D possibly matching TRBD1 (5 bases). Germline V lookup: CDR1 GTSNPN, CDR2 SVGIG (reference sequence). This CDR3 is built from 14 residues. Trimming removed 3 bases at V and 4 bases at J, with 14 bases between. Variable domain in full (rest from reference TRBV30 and TRBJ2-3): SQTIHQWPATLVQPVGSPLSLECTVEGTSNPNLYWYRQAAGRGLQLLFYSVGIGQISSEVPQNLSASRPQDRQFILSSKKLLLSDSGFYLCAWRRQGIADTQYFGPGTRLTVL.

This clone was detected only a few times. The chain links TRBV6-8 to TRBJ2-7; weak D call: TRBD1 (6 bases). This CDR3 comprises 15 residues. The germline V gene encodes CDR1 MNHGY and CDR2 SAAAGT. V was cut by 5 bases and J by 6 bases, with 20 bases left in between. CDR3 region: CASSKVLGGVGEQYF. Here the CDR3 DNA reads TGTGCCAGCAGTAAGGTACTAGGGGGTGTAGGCGAGCAGTACTTC.